Sequencing of this T cell receptor (beta chain) was carried out in a study of blood T cells in healthy people across ages. Findings and limits, study-wide: Because donor CMV status was unknown, expanded clonotype changes were possibly confounded. The study found TCR beta diversity correlated strongly with naive T cell percentage.

Sample-barcoded 5' priming and a J-beta primer mix drove a second PCR of about 6 to 12 cycles. TCRdb fed the 5' RACE reads into MiXCR, producing one record per CDR3 protein. The sample carries roughly 2 million distinct CDR3 sequences, roughly 50% recorded once. Caucasian individuals from Russia who were healthy and aged about 6 to 95 acted as donors. With regard to this clonotype: Its antigen is not known.

The specimen sequenced was blood. The clonotype was recovered from a woman aged 35 to 49 in good health.

CDR3 amino acids: CASMLGLSSYEQYF. CDR3 in DNA: TGTGCCAGCATGCTAGGGTTAAGCTCCTACGAGCAGTACTTC. This sequence joins TRBV2 and TRBJ2-7; D is unclear. This CDR3 region has 14 residues. The germline V gene encodes CDR1 SNHLY and CDR2 FYNNEI. The V and J ends lost 7 bases and 0 bases respectively, with 13 bases between them.